The sequence of this T cell receptor (beta chain) was determined in a study of CXCR3-negative and CXCR3-positive naive CD8 T cells. Study-wide results and caveats: Comparison of naive CXCR3-negative and CXCR3-positive cells revealed similar TRBV-TRBJ usage, while memory cells differed. Comparison of naive cells showed more hydrophobic TRB CDR3s in CXCR3-positive than in CXCR3-negative naive cells.

CDR1 and CDR2 from the germline V gene are MDHEN and SYDVKM. This CDR3 spans 15 amino acids. Notes on this clonotype: Its antigen is undetermined.

Sorting was done in triplicate for each CD8+ T cell subset (roughly 320,000 cells each). Libraries were UMI-labeled 5' RACE TRB cDNA. From its re-call of the 5' RACE reads, TCRdb lists each CDR3 protein once, without DNA. The listing records about 51,000 distinct CDR3 sequences. The sequenced sample consisted of naive CXCR3+ CD8+ T cells from blood. Subset denoted: CD45RO-CCR7+CD27+CD95- naive CD8+ T cells expressing CXCR3 (TNR3+). This TCR was sampled from a human donor in good health. Some clones in this sample may be carry-over from other donors' samples. The chain carries TRBV28 and TRBJ1-1; TCRdb's D call of TRBD1 is untestable without DNA. This CDR3 reads CASSLRGVMTTEAFF.